This TCR beta chain was documented in a study of T cell responses to AZD1222 COVID-19 vaccine. The CDR3 is made up of 13 amino acids. Per germline, CDR1 MDHEN and CDR2 SYDVKM. With 3 bases removed from V and 1 base from J, the gap between germline ends came to 6 bases. Profiled with immunoSEQ multiplex PCR; TCRdb holds only in-frame clones, not every one. The sample records approximately 150,000 clones, about nine tenths being singletons. Here the sequenced sample was peripheral blood, taken on day 0 of AZD1222 vaccination. The chain is built from TRBV28 and TRBJ1-1, with D hard to call. The receptor's source is an adult in good health. This chain's CDR3 is CASSLVGNTEAFF. The CDR3 bases are TGTGCCAGCAGTTTGGTAGGGAACACTGAAGCTTTCTTT.